The clone carrying this T cell receptor beta chain was found a few times. Its antigen remains unidentified. The data were obtained in a study of cytomegalovirus exposure and HLA in healthy donors. Overall study findings and caveats: Sequencing likely produced, as an artifact, a cluster of highly shared sequence variants.

The CDR3 sequence is 14 residues long. The V end was cut by 5 bases, the J end by 10 bases, with 18 bases between. Per the germline V gene, CDR1 is SGHDN and CDR2 is FVKESK. This PCR relied on a set of 60 Vbeta primers and 13 Jbeta primers. Generated by immunoSEQ multiplex PCR, the TCRdb table keeps only in-frame clones and is missing some. Found here are 100,000 to 150,000 clones, roughly two thirds of them singletons; the top ten hold roughly 1.6%. The sample was PBMCs. This receptor was obtained from a young man in good health and CMV-seropositive. V and J are TRBV14 and TRBJ2-1, with a weak D call TRBD1 (5 bases). CDR3 sequence: CASSSPKGAREQFF. CDR3 in DNA: TGTGCCAGCAGCTCCCCGAAAGGGGCTAGGGAGCAGTTCTTC.